This T cell receptor beta chain was captured in a study of OX40 agonist ivuxolimab in advanced cancers. Clones were read by immunoSEQ multiplex PCR, and TCRdb kept only the in-frame ones, dropping some. The sample shows some 40,000 clones, about 88% of them seen only once. Germline assignment: CDR1 DFQATT and CDR2 SNEGSKA (reference sequence). The CDR3 totals 11 residues. The V gene lost 0 bases and the J gene lost 7 bases, with 4 bases spanning the gap. The source was CD4+ or CD8+ T cells sorted from blood, collected in a trial of the OX40 agonist ivuxolimab. This chain joins TRBV20-1 and TRBJ2-1; no reliable D call. The TCR sequence derives from an adult with an advanced solid tumor such as melanoma, head and neck, liver or kidney cancer. CDR3 protein: CSAREVNEQFF. CDR3 DNA sequence: TGCAGTGCTAGAGAAGTTAATGAGCAGTTCTTC.